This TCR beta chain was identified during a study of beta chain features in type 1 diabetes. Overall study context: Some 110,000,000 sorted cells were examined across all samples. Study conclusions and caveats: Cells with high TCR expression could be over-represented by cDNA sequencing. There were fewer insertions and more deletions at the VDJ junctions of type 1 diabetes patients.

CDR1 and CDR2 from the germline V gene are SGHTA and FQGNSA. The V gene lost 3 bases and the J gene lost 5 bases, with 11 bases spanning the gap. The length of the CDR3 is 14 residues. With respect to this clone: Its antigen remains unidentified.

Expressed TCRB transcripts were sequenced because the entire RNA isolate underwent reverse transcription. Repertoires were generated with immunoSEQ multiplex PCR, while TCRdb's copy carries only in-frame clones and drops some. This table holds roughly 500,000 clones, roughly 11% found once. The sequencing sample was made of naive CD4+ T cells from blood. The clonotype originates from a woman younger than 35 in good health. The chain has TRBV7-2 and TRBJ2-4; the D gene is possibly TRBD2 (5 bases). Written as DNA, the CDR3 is TGTGCCAGCAGCTTCCGGGGTCCCGAAAACATTCAGTACTTC. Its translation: CASSFRGPENIQYF.